The rows below give T cell receptor beta chains drawn from one sample of a study of Graves' ophthalmopathy and Graves' hyperthyroidism. TCRdb ran MiXCR on the multiplex PCR reads and lists one entry per CDR3 protein. The table has a few hundred thousand distinct CDR3 sequences, about 15% seen once. The sample was peripheral blood. The receptors stem from an adult woman with stable Graves' hyperthyroidism. CDR3s include the opening cysteine and the closing phenylalanine or tryptophan. A D gene is named only where the DNA matches it firmly. Size is omitted from some rows. Given values are once, few, many or a class for expanded clones.

d_gene	v_gene	abundance	j_gene	CDR3aa	CDR3nt
NA	TRBV19	many	TRBJ1-5	CASSMVWQGSWQPQHF	TGTGCCAGTAGTATGGTGTGGCAGGGGTCGTGGCAGCCCCAGCATTTT
TRBD1	TRBV29-1	few	TRBJ2-7	CSVEDDRVGYEQYF	TGCAGCGTTGAAGATGACAGGGTGGGCTACGAGCAGTACTTC
NA	TRBV12-3/TRBV12-4	NA	TRBJ1-1	CASSLVGWLNTEAFF	TGTGCCAGCAGTTTAGTGGGGTGGTTGAACACTGAAGCTTTCTTT
TRBD2	TRBV6-2/TRBV6-3	NA	TRBJ2-5	CASRRLAQETQYF	TGTGCCAGCAGACGACTAGCCCAAGAGACCCAGTACTTC
NA	TRBV6-2/TRBV6-3	many	TRBJ2-7	CASSPQVYEQYF	TGTGCCAGCAGCCCACAAGTCTACGAGCAGTACTTC
NA	TRBV12-3/TRBV12-4	many	TRBJ1-5	CASTRTDRNQPQHF	TGTGCCAGCACTCGGACAGACCGCAATCAGCCCCAGCATTTT
TRBD2	TRBV5-1	many	TRBJ2-7	CASSLRLATYEQYF	TGCGCCAGCAGCTTGAGACTAGCAACCTACGAGCAGTACTTC
NA	TRBV6-5	many	TRBJ2-7	CASSVHGDEQYF	TGTGCCAGCAGCGTACATGGAGACGAGCAGTACTTC
TRBD1	TRBV9	many	TRBJ1-1	CASSRGQGAWGTEAFF	TGTGCCAGCAGTCGAGGACAGGGGGCTTGGGGCACTGAAGCTTTCTTT
NA	TRBV28	many	TRBJ2-5	CASSSADTRWTQYF	TGTGCCAGCAGTTCCGCCGACACAAGATGGACCCAGTACTTC
NA	TRBV28	NA	TRBJ2-5	CASSFNSRTGRDRAQYF	TGTGCCAGCAGTTTCAACTCGCGCACCGGCCGAGATAGAGCCCAGTACTTC
NA	TRBV6-2/TRBV6-3	NA	TRBJ2-7	CASSLWGTYGSEQYF	TGTGCCAGCAGTTTATGGGGGACCTACGGCTCCGAGCAGTACTTC
NA	TRBV7-2	few	TRBJ1-3	CASSLNRVFDTIYF	TGTGCCAGCAGCTTAAACAGGGTTTTTGACACCATATATTTT
NA	TRBV12-3/TRBV12-4	many	TRBJ1-1	CASSPTSTEAFF	TGTGCCAGCAGCCCGACGAGCACTGAAGCTTTCTTT
NA	TRBV28	many	TRBJ2-4	CASSLLALRDQAKNIQYF	TGTGCCAGCAGTTTATTAGCTCTCCGGGACCAAGCCAAAAACATTCAGTACTTC
NA	TRBV6-5	many	TRBJ2-7	CASSYGAGAAYEQYF	TGTGCCAGCAGTTACGGGGCCGGGGCAGCCTACGAGCAGTACTTC
TRBD2	TRBV7-3	many	TRBJ2-2	CASSSTSGRIKRPGELFF	TGTGCCAGCAGCTCGACTAGCGGGAGGATTAAACGGCCCGGGGAGCTGTTTTTT
TRBD1	TRBV7-3	many	TRBJ2-7	CASSSGQIVYEQYF	TGTGCCAGCAGCTCGGGACAGATAGTCTACGAGCAGTACTTC
NA	TRBV29-1	NA	TRBJ1-2	CSVETANYGYTF	TGCAGCGTTGAAACAGCGAACTATGGCTACACCTTC
TRBD1	TRBV20-1	many	TRBJ1-1	CSARPYQGANTEAFF	TGCAGTGCTAGACCCTACCAGGGGGCTAACACTGAAGCTTTCTTT